The rows below give T cell receptor beta chains drawn from one sample of a study of cytomegalovirus exposure and HLA in healthy donors. Clones were sequenced by immunoSEQ multiplex PCR, and TCRdb holds only the in-frame ones, with some missing. This table has 130,000 or so clones, about four fifths appearing once. The material sequenced was PBMCs. All receptors derive from a young man in good health and CMV-seronegative. CDR3s include the opening cysteine and the closing phenylalanine or tryptophan. Fields, in order: J gene, clone size, V gene, D gene, CDR3 protein, CDR3 DNA. The D gene is left open where the match is weak. Expanded clones get a size class; other rows say once, few or many, or leave the size out.

>TRBJ1-1|.|TRBV28|.
CASSSPGESRTEAFF
TGTGCCAGCAGTTCTCCGGGGGAGTCGCGCACTGAAGCTTTCTTT
>TRBJ2-1|.|TRBV10-3|TRBD2
CAIQKGLAGRGEQFF
TGTGCCATTCAAAAGGGACTAGCGGGGCGGGGTGAGCAGTTCTTC
>TRBJ1-2|.|TRBV29-1|.
CSVGGGSNYGYTF
TGCAGCGTTGGGGGCGGAAGTAACTATGGCTACACCTTC
>TRBJ2-7|few|TRBV30|TRBD1
CAWGGQGGYEQYF
TGTGCCTGGGGGGGACAGGGTGGCTACGAGCAGTACTTC
>TRBJ2-5|.|TRBV7-2|.
CASSFQGGETQYF
TGTGCCAGCAGCTTCCAGGGTGGGGAGACCCAGTACTTC
>TRBJ2-3|.|TRBV27|.
CALQTRTDTQYF
TGTGCCTTACAAACCCGCACAGATACGCAGTATTTT
>TRBJ2-5|.|TRBV6-6|TRBD2
CASSYPGGQGTQYF
TGTGCCAGCAGTTACCCGGGGGGGCAGGGGACCCAGTACTTC
>TRBJ2-2|.|TRBV10-3|TRBD2
CAISGTSGSVGELFF
TGTGCCATCAGTGGGACTAGCGGGAGCGTCGGGGAGCTGTTTTTT
>TRBJ2-6|.|TRBV6-6|.
CASSYGSSGANVLTF
TGTGCCAGCAGTTACGGGAGCTCTGGGGCCAACGTCCTGACTTTC
>TRBJ2-7|once|TRBV18|TRBD2
CASSPPSGGSATYEQYF
TGTGCCAGCTCACCACCGAGTGGCGGGAGCGCCACCTACGAGCAGTACTTC
>TRBJ2-1|.|TRBV4-3|.
CASSQAFHRESYNEQFF
TGCGCCAGCAGCCAAGCCTTCCACAGGGAGTCCTACAATGAGCAGTTCTTC
>TRBJ2-2|.|TRBV11-2|TRBD2
CASKKRGPNTGELFF
TGTGCCAGCAAAAAGCGGGGACCGAACACCGGGGAGCTGTTTTTT
>TRBJ2-1|.|TRBV5-6|.
CASSLPPSSYNEQFF
TGTGCCAGCAGCTTGCCCCCTAGCTCCTACAATGAGCAGTTCTTC
>TRBJ2-1|.|TRBV7-8|TRBD2
CASSLVGTSGSYNEQFF
TGTGCCAGCAGCTTAGTAGGGACTAGCGGAAGCTACAATGAGCAGTTCTTC
>TRBJ2-3|.|TRBV4-3|TRBD2
CASSQTSVQGTDTQYF
TGCGCCAGCAGCCAAACTAGCGTCCAAGGCACAGATACGCAGTATTTT